This T cell receptor (beta chain) was retrieved from a study of response to subunit inactivated influenza vaccine listed by TCRdb under 2018. Turning to the overall study: The study used deep quantitative T cell receptor repertoire profiling to track responses to a trivalent subunit inactivated influenza vaccine.

Summary of the overall study and its limitations: According to the authors, only a limited number of new T cells may be recruited by each seasonal influenza vaccination.

Worth noting for this clonotype: Its antigen target is currently unknown. No qualities accompany the bases; no much larger clone lies one base away.

The protocol used for the library was RT-PCR. TCRdb shows the sequencer as Illumina HiSeq 2500. TCRdb trimmed public reads at Q25 via fastp, called clones via MiXCR and kept in-frame beta chains. Every entry covers one CDR3 protein and lists the most common genes and DNA from its rows. For this sample the table gives 550,000 to 800,000 distinct CDR3 sequences, of which roughly 13% were detected only once. The top ten clones comprise 5.5% to 7% of the sample. For CDR1 and CDR2, the germline V gene lists KGHSH and LQKENI. V lost 1 base and J lost 8 bases; the stretch between them is 6 bases long. The CDR3 holds 13 amino acids from the cysteine to the phenylalanine. Just CDR3 DNA is preserved here, 39 bases in frame from base 1.

The chain couples TRBV18 to TRBJ1-6; confidence is insufficient to name the D gene. The source material was PBMCs from blood, sampled roughly 15 days before vaccination. This clonotype was sampled from a man aged 50-60 years who received an inactivated influenza vaccine. Donor details come from another sample of the same person, matched by shared clones. CDR3 region: CASSPLRDSPLHF. The bases are TGTGCCAGCTCACCACTTAGGGATTCACCCCTCCACTTT.